This T cell receptor beta chain was retrieved from a study of T cell changes during pregnancy in multiple sclerosis (dated by TCRdb to between 2018 and 2021). Regarding the research as a whole: In women with multiple sclerosis, the researchers looked at how the T cell repertoire shifted as pregnancy progressed.

As for this clone: Its antigen is not yet known. No much larger clone is present one base from it, and per-base qualities are unavailable.

The library was prepared using the immunoSEQ multiplex PCR assay. TCRdb's version of the immuneACCESS table is confined to in-frame rearrangements and falls short of the full clone set. An unresolved V gene accounts for under half of the shortfall where checked; the remainder is of unknown origin. For this sample there are 50,000 to 75,000 clones; 93% appear just once. Less than 3.5% of the sample rests with the top ten. The CDR3 goes from the cysteine to the phenylalanine over 15 residues. Only the CDR3 region is kept as DNA, spanning 45 bases read in frame from base 1. The trim is 1 base for V and 4 bases for J, with a gap of 10 bases between the germline ends. Looking up the germline V gene yields CDR1 MDHEN and CDR2 SYDVKM.

The TCR originated in a female donor with multiple sclerosis, enrolled in a pregnancy study. The sequence links TRBV28 to TRBJ1-4; matching of 6 bases hints at TRBD1 as the D gene. Sequencing was performed on CD8+ T cells from peripheral blood mononuclear cells, taken in the third trimester of pregnancy. The CDR3 here reads CASSLLQGGNEKLFF. The DNA sequence is given as TGTGCCAGCAGTTTATTGCAAGGGGGTAATGAAAAACTGTTTTTT.